Shown below are 32 T cell receptor beta chains from a single sample sequenced in a study of HIV-infected children after antiretroviral therapy interruption. RNA-based 3' RACE libraries used unique molecular identifiers. TCRdb fed the 3' RACE reads into MiXCR, producing one record per CDR3 protein. The table includes about 37,000 distinct CDR3 sequences, approximately 7% detected once. Treatment noted: PENTA 11 planned treatment interruption arm or continuous ART arm. The input for sequencing was CD45RA+ CD4+ T cells from PBMCs, pooled from several time points, taken from a donor given antiretroviral therapy, either interrupted or continuous. As to subset: naive CD4+ CD45RA+ CD45RO- T cells. These receptors were taken from a pool of human donors with HIV.

This clonotype was seen ten or more times. The chain is built from TRBV15 and TRBJ1-2, with a weak D call TRBD1 (5 bases). Germline loops: CDR1 LNHNV, CDR2 YYDKDF (reference sequence). Deletions cut 9 bases from V and 7 bases from J, with 18 bases between. The CDR3 runs to 13 residues. This CDR3 reads CATGILGGSGYTF. CDR3 bases: TGTGCCACTGGCATTTTGGGGGGAAGTGGCTACACCTTC.

This clonotype has a count of ten or more. The chain combines TRBV20-1 with TRBJ2-5; D is perhaps TRBD2 (6 bases). With 4 bases removed from V and 3 bases from J, the gap between germline ends came to 12 bases. The CDR3 totals 13 residues. The germline CDR1 and CDR2 sequences are DFQATT and SNEGSKA (reference sequence). CDR3 protein: CSATLGGKETQYF. The CDR3 bases are TGCAGTGCTACCTTAGGCGGGAAAGAGACCCAGTACTTC.

In its sample, this clonotype was seen many times. The chain recombines TRBV12-3 or TRBV12-4 with TRBJ2-7; 9 positions match TRBD1. This CDR3 region has 14 residues. Trimming took 8 bases from V and 8 from J; bases not matched to a gene: 13. The CDR3 nucleotides are TGTGCCAGCGGGGACTCCGGGACAGGGAAAAAGCAGTACTTC. Translation gives CASGDSGTGKKQYF.

This clonotype was picked up many times. The rearrangement links TRBV13 to TRBJ1-1; 9 positions match TRBD1. The trim removed 5 bases at V and 14 bases at J, leaving 15 bases unmatched. The germline V gene has CDR1 PRHDT and CDR2 FYEKMQ (reference sequence). This CDR3 has 14 amino acids. CDR3 loop: CASSLQGADTEVFF. The CDR3 bases are TGTGCCAGCAGCCTACAGGGGGCGGACACAGAAGTCTTCTTT.

This clonotype was picked up many times. The genes are TRBV27 and TRBJ2-7; TRBD2 aligns across 13 bases. Germline assignment: CDR1 MNHEY and CDR2 SMNVEV (reference sequence). The CDR3 is 16 amino acids. Trimming at V came to 4 bases and at J to 6 bases, leaving 9 bases not matched to a gene. The CDR3 is CASSSWTSGREGEQYF. The CDR3 DNA sequence: TGTGCCAGCAGTTCGTGGACTAGCGGGAGAGAGGGCGAGCAGTACTTC.

The chain uses TRBV6-6 and TRBJ2-1; TRBD2 aligns across 7 bases. In germline, CDR1 is MNHNY, CDR2 SVGAGI (reference sequence). Trimming took 3 bases from V and 2 from J; bases not matched to a gene: 1. CDR3 length: 14 residues. Here the CDR3 DNA reads TGTGCCAGCAGTTATGGGAGGGCCTACAATGAGCAGTTCTTC. It codes for CASSYGRAYNEQFF.

This clonotype has a handful of counts. The chain links TRBV7-6 to TRBJ2-2; the D is unclear. The ends were cut back, 8 bases at V and 4 bases at J, with 17 bases in the middle. Germline values: CDR1 SGHVS, CDR2 FNYEAQ. This CDR3 is 15 amino acids long. The CDR3 DNA reads as TGTGCCAGCTCTCGATCCCTCTCCCCCACCGGGGAGCTGTTTTTT. Residues: CASSRSLSPTGELFF.

This clonotype was seen ten or more times. V usage is TRBV5-4 and J usage is TRBJ1-3, with 11 bases aligning to TRBD1. V was clipped by 7 bases and J by 1 base; unmatched bases: 1. Germline-derived CDR1 and CDR2 are SGHNT and YYREEE (reference sequence). The CDR3 is 14 amino acids. CDR3 region: CASGQGASGNTIYF. CDR3 nucleotide sequence: TGTGCCAGCGGACAGGGGGCTTCTGGAAACACCATATATTTT.

V and J are TRBV20-1 and TRBJ2-3, with TRBD2 matching over 11 bases. The trim removed 0 bases at V and 0 bases at J, leaving 11 bases unmatched. In germline, CDR1 is DFQATT, CDR2 SNEGSKA (reference sequence). The CDR3 length is 19 residues. The CDR3 region is CSARDIRLAGGASTDTQYF. In nucleotides, the CDR3 is TGCAGTGCTAGAGATATTCGGCTAGCGGGGGGTGCTAGCACAGATACGCAGTATTTT.

This clonotype is labeled as medium-sized (0.01 to 0.1%). The junction and the germline gene differ at one end; a read error may be behind it. This rearrangement joins TRBV19 to TRBJ1-6, with D perhaps TRBD1 (6 bases). Germline V gives CDR1 LNHDA, CDR2 SQIVND (reference sequence). The CDR3 is made up of 14 amino acids. CDR3 DNA: TGTGCCAGCAGTAGGGACAACTATAATTCGCCCCTCTACTTT. This encodes CASSRDNYNSPLYF.

This clonotype was counted at least ten times. This CDR3 reads CASRSFMNTEAFF. DNA of the CDR3: TGTGCCAGCCGCAGCTTCATGAACACTGAAGCTTTCTTT. V gene TRBV12-3 or TRBV12-4 combines with J gene TRBJ1-1; no reliable D call. The CDR3 spans 13 residues. Deletions cut 8 bases from V and 0 bases from J, with 10 bases between.

This clonotype was recorded at least ten times. The rearrangement joins TRBV9 to TRBJ1-1; 7 positions agree with TRBD1. This CDR3 comprises 17 residues. Per the germline V gene, CDR1 is SGDLS and CDR2 is YYNGEE. Trimming cost V 0 bases and J 3 bases; bases outside gene matches: 11. This chain's CDR3 is CASSVVGQGDLDTEAFF. The CDR3 DNA reads TGTGCCAGCAGCGTAGTAGGGCAGGGGGATTTGGACACTGAAGCTTTCTTT.

In its sample, this clonotype was seen many times. This rearrangement joins TRBV12-3 or TRBV12-4 to TRBJ1-1; D gene unclear. V was trimmed by 6 bases and J by 14 bases, leaving 22 bases between them. CDR3 length equals 13 residues. This chain's CDR3 is CASRSDANTEVFF. CDR3 nucleotides: TGTGCCAGCAGGTCCGATGCAAACACAGAAGTCTTCTTT.

This clonotype was detected ten times or more. The chain joins TRBV6-6 to TRBJ2-1, with 7 bases that match TRBD1. V was clipped by 6 bases and J by 9 bases; unmatched bases: 8. The CDR3 spans 13 residues. Germline-derived CDR1 and CDR2 are MNHNY and SVGAGI (reference sequence). The CDR3 DNA is TGTGCCAGCAGGTACAGGGGCGATGCTGAGCAGTTCTTC. This encodes CASRYRGDAEQFF.

The table lists this clonotype with many counts. The V and J genes are TRBV4-3 and TRBJ2-2, with D possibly matching TRBD2 (6 bases). Germline CDR1 is LGHNA and CDR2 is YSLEER. V was shortened by 0 bases and J by 4 bases, with 15 bases between the two germline ends. This CDR3 has 17 residues. CDR3 sequence: CASSQDWRAVSTGELFF. CDR3 DNA sequence: TGCGCCAGCAGCCAAGATTGGAGGGCCGTGTCCACCGGGGAGCTGTTTTTT.

This clonotype qualifies as medium-sized. Germline is not matched at one junction end, which may reflect a read error. The rearrangement uses TRBV13 and TRBJ1-5; 7 bases agree with TRBD1. CDR1 PRHDT and CDR2 FYEKMQ come from the germline V gene (reference sequence). The CDR3 contains 14 residues. The CDR3 here is CASSQDRNNQAPLF. CDR3 bases: TGTGCCAGCTCTCAGGACAGGAACAACCAGGCTCCGCTTTTT.

This clonotype occurred many times. V usage is TRBV28 and J usage is TRBJ2-2, with TRBD2 matching 8 bases. This CDR3 spans 14 amino acids. The V segment lost 5 bases and the J segment 5 bases; nucleotides outside the gene matches: 4. From germline, CDR1 is MDHEN and CDR2 SYDVKM. CDR3 sequence (DNA): TGTGCCAGCAGTACTAGCGGACGAACCGGGGAGCTGTTTTTT. The encoded protein is CASSTSGRTGELFF.

This clonotype came up many times. This chain joins TRBV12-3 or TRBV12-4 and TRBJ1-1, with a possible D match to TRBD1 (5 bases). This CDR3 has 15 amino acids. V was pared by 1 base and J by 1 base, with 10 bases between. In DNA form, the CDR3 reads TGTGCCAGCAGTTTAGTGTGGGGCCCGAACACTGAAGCTTTCTTT. The encoded protein is CASSLVWGPNTEAFF.

In this sample, this clonotype turned up many times. An end of the junction does not agree with germline; a read error may underlie this. The CDR3 DNA sequence: TGTGCCAGCAGTCGAGGGTCAGGCGAAAGATTATTTTTC. Translated: CASSRGSGERLFF. This sequence joins TRBV23-1 and TRBJ1-4; D is unclear. TRBV23-1 is identified as an open reading frame with a role that is uncertain. This CDR3 region has 13 residues.

The rearrangement links TRBV7-2 to TRBJ1-3; D may be TRBD1 (5 bases). CDR3 length: 17 residues. The germline V gene has CDR1 SGHTA and CDR2 FQGNSA. The V end was cut by 3 bases, the J end by 0 bases, with 15 bases between. The CDR3 DNA reads as TGTGCCAGCAGCTTGGCGCCCCGGGGCCGCTCTGGAAACACCATATATTTT. Translation: CASSLAPRGRSGNTIYF.

This clonotype was recorded many times. The junction shows a germline mismatch at one end, possibly a read error. The rearrangement links TRBV4-2 to TRBJ2-2; D is ambiguous. Germline V CDR1 and CDR2: LGHNA, YNFKEQ. The CDR3 is 12 residues long. The CDR3 loop reads CASSRNTGQLYF. As DNA, the CDR3 is TGTGCCAGCAGCCGAAACACCGGGCAGCTCTACTTT.

In this sample, this clonotype is medium-sized. This chain joins TRBV29-1 and TRBJ1-1; D is ambiguous. The CDR3 spans 13 residues. Germline loops: CDR1 SQVTM, CDR2 ANQGSEA. The V end lost 4 bases, the J end lost 0 bases, and 9 bases lay between the germline ends. The DNA for the CDR3 is TGCAGCGTTGTTCGGCAAATGAACACTGAAGCTTTCTTT. This translates into CSVVRQMNTEAFF.

The CDR3 bases are TGTGCCAGCAGCTTAAATACCGGCACCTATTCCGGGGAGCTGTTTTTT. The encoded protein is CASSLNTGTYSGELFF. V usage is TRBV11-1 and J usage is TRBJ2-2; no clear D gene. V shed 2 bases and J shed 6 bases, with 16 bases lying between them. Germline CDR1 reads SGHAT; CDR2 reads FQDESV (reference sequence). The length of the CDR3 is 16 residues. The full variable domain, rest sourced from reference TRBV11-1 and TRBJ2-2, is EAEVAQSPRYKITEKSQAVAFWCDPISGHATLYWYRQILGQGPELLVQFQDESVVDDSQLPKDRFSAERLKGVDSTLKIQPAELGDSAMYLCASSLNTGTYSGELFFGEGSRLTVL.

There are many counts of this clonotype. The chain uses TRBV7-2 and TRBJ2-7, with D tentatively TRBD1 or TRBD2 (5 bases each). CDR3 length equals 16 residues. V was shortened by 0 bases and J by 4 bases, with 16 bases between the two germline ends. The germline V gene encodes CDR1 SGHTA and CDR2 FQGNSA. The CDR3 sequence is CASSLAGPREEYEQYF. CDR3 nucleotides: TGTGCCAGCAGCTTAGCGGGACCCAGGGAAGAGTACGAGCAGTACTTC. Supplemented by reference TRBV7-2 and TRBJ2-7, the full variable domain reads GAGVSQSPSNKVTEKGKDVELRCDPISGHTALYWYRQSLGQGLEFLIYFQGNSAPDKSGLPSDRFSAERTGGSVSTLTIQRTQQEDSAVYLCASSLAGPREEYEQYFGPGTRLTVT.

This clonotype came up many times. The V gene is TRBV5-1, the J gene TRBJ1-1; 10 bases fit TRBD1. The J segment lost 6 bases and the V segment lost 6 bases, leaving 11 bases of the junction unmatched. Germline lookup yields CDR1 SGHRS and CDR2 YFSETQ. CDR3 size: 15 residues. CDR3 sequence: CASNRQGARDAEAFF. The CDR3 nucleotides are TGCGCCAGCAACCGACAGGGGGCGAGGGACGCTGAAGCTTTCTTT.

This clonotype showed up many times. This chain connects TRBV28 to TRBJ2-1; TRBD2 matches at 7 bases. V trimming: 6 bases; J trimming: 5 bases; junction bases outside the gene matches: 13. The CDR3 length is 16 residues. Germline V gene lookup returns CDR1 MDHEN and CDR2 SYDVKM. This CDR3 reads CASRQGWSAGDNEQFF. The CDR3 nucleotides are TGTGCCAGCAGACAAGGCTGGTCCGCGGGGGACAATGAGCAGTTCTTC.

This clonotype was found many times. V and J are TRBV27 and TRBJ2-7; unclear D gene. The ends were cut back, 3 bases at V and 3 bases at J, with 12 bases in the middle. CDR1 is MNHEY, CDR2 SMNVEV, per germline (reference sequence). CDR3 length: 14 residues. The CDR3 sequence: CASSLKAPSYEQYF. The CDR3 nucleotides are TGTGCCAGCAGTTTGAAAGCCCCCAGCTACGAGCAGTACTTC.

This clonotype was counted at least ten times. This rearrangement joins TRBV5-8 to TRBJ2-7; the match to TRBD1 covers 9 bases. The CDR3 is 17 amino acids. V dropped 5 bases and J dropped 2; count of bases not matched to a gene: 14. CDR1 and CDR2 from the germline V gene are SGHTS and YDEGEE. CDR3: CASSRDRVSGLAYEQYF. The CDR3 DNA is TGTGCCAGCAGTCGGGACAGGGTTAGTGGACTAGCCTACGAGCAGTACTTC. Full variable domain (rest looked up from reference TRBV5-8 and TRBJ2-7): EAGVTQSPTHLIKTRGQQATLRCSPISGHTSVYWYQQALGLGLQFLLWYDEGEERNRGNFPPRFSGRQFPNYSSELNVNALELEDSALYLCASSRDRVSGLAYEQYFGPGTRLTVT.

The table lists this clonotype with many counts. This chain connects TRBV19 to TRBJ2-3, with D hard to call. The CDR3 covers 14 residues. Trimming removed 1 base from V and 5 bases from J, with 10 bases in between. Germline V CDR1 and CDR2: LNHDA, SQIVND (reference sequence). The CDR3 DNA sequence: TGTGCCAGTAGTATAGCAGGATCTGAAGATACGCAGTATTTT. It yields the protein CASSIAGSEDTQYF.

This clonotype was seen at least ten times. The chain couples TRBV28 to TRBJ2-2, with D hard to call. The CDR3 is 13 amino acids. Germline loops: CDR1 MDHEN, CDR2 SYDVKM. The germline V and J ends were trimmed by 5 bases and 1 base, with 5 bases remaining between them. The CDR3 here is CASSRVNTGELFF. CDR3 in DNA: TGTGCCAGCAGTCGGGTGAACACCGGGGAGCTGTTTTTT. Filled out from reference TRBV28 and TRBJ2-2, the complete variable domain reads DVKVTQSSRYLVKRTGEKVFLECVQDMDHENMFWYRQDPGLGLRLIYFSYDVKMKEKGDIPEGYSVSREKKERFSLILESASTNQTSMYLCASSRVNTGELFFGEGSRLTVL.

This clonotype was detected ten times or more. This CDR3 reads CASTYAYRSASTDTQYF. The CDR3 region has the DNA TGTGCCAGCACCTACGCTTATCGGTCAGCCAGCACAGATACGCAGTATTTT. This sequence joins TRBV7-9 and TRBJ2-3, with D uncertain. The CDR3 has 17 residues. Trimming cost V 7 bases and J 0 bases, with 20 bases left between them. Germline V gene data show CDR1 as SEHNR and CDR2 as FQNEAQ (reference sequence).

There are many counts of this clonotype. This chain connects TRBV20-1 to TRBJ2-7, with D possibly being TRBD2 (6 bases). CDR3 size: 15 residues. Germline lookup yields CDR1 DFQATT and CDR2 SNEGSKA (reference sequence). Between the trimmed V and J ends, which lost 0 bases and 2 bases, there was a span of 14 bases. The CDR3 DNA sequence: TGCAGTGCTAGAGATGGAGGGGCGCGAACCTACGAGCAGTACTTC. Amino acid sequence: CSARDGGARTYEQYF.